Below, one T cell receptor (beta chain) is given with its context. Its antigen is currently unknown. This sample is part of a study of T-cell memory formation after mild COVID-19. Whole-study findings and limits: That cross-reactive memory joined was suggested by some responding clones appearing in pre-infection memory. Shrinking CD4+ clones resided mostly in CM and EM, and CD8+ ones in EMRA.

Using its own MiXCR run on the 5' RACE reads, TCRdb lists one record per CDR3 protein. The sample yields hundreds of thousands of distinct CDR3 sequences, roughly 18% seen once. The clonotype comes from an adult woman who had mild COVID-19 (a few samples of this study predate the infection). Cell type and time point are not known. Sequencing was carried out using PBMCs or a T cell subset sorted from them (not recorded which).

The CDR3 region has the DNA TGCGCCAGCAGCCAAGAGGCAGGGAACAATTCACCCCTCCACTTT. This encodes CASSQEAGNNSPLHF. V usage is TRBV4-3 and J usage is TRBJ1-6; D may be TRBD1 (5 bases). Trimming removed 0 bases from V and 7 bases from J, with 10 bases in between. The CDR3 is made up of 15 amino acids. Germline-derived CDR1 and CDR2 are LGHNA and YSLEER.